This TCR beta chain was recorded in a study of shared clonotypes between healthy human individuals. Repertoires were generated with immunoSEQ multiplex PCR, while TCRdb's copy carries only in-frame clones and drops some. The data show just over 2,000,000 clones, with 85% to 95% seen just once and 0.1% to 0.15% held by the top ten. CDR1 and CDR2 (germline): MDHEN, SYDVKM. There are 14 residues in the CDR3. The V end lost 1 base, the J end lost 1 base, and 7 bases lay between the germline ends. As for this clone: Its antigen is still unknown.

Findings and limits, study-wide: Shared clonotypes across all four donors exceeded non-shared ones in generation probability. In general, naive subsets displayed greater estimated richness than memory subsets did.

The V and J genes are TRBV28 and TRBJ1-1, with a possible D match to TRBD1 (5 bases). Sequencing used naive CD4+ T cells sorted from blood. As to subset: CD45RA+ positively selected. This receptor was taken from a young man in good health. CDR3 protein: CASSLSGQNTEAFF. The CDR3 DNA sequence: TGTGCCAGCAGTTTATCCGGACAGAACACTGAAGCTTTCTTT.